The 15 T cell receptor beta chains presented below share a single source sample, sequenced in a study of cytomegalovirus exposure and HLA in healthy donors. The PCR used 60 Vbeta and 13 Jbeta primers. Profiled with immunoSEQ multiplex PCR; TCRdb holds only in-frame clones, not every one. Seen here are around 120,000 clones, 80% observed once, and the top ten hold more than 7%. Sequencing input: PBMCs. The receptors derive from a female donor in good health and CMV-seropositive.

The chain couples TRBV11-2 to TRBJ2-5; 8 bases are shared with TRBD2. CDR3 length equals 19 residues. CDR1 is SGHAT, CDR2 FQNNGV, per germline. With 2 bases clipped from V and 2 bases from J, the junction kept 16 bases outside the gene matches. CDR3 in DNA: TGTGCCAGCAGCTTACAAACCCTTGGACGGGGGGGCCTTCAAGAGACCCAGTACTTC. Protein: CASSLQTLGRGGLQETQYF. The whole variable domain, filled in from reference TRBV11-2 and TRBJ2-5, reads EAGVAQSPRYKIIEKRQSVAFWCNPISGHATLYWYQQILGQGPKLLIQFQNNGVVDDSQLPKDRFSAERLKGVDSTLKIQPAKLEDSAVYLCASSLQTLGRGGLQETQYFGPGTRLLVL.

The rearrangement links TRBV28 to TRBJ1-2, with 9 nucleotides matching TRBD1. This CDR3 spans 14 amino acids. Germline V gives CDR1 MDHEN, CDR2 SYDVKM. Germline trimming cut 4 bases from V and 5 bases from J; bases unmatched to any gene: 5. This CDR3 reads CASSSGQGIYGYTF. CDR3 DNA: TGTGCCAGCAGTTCGGGACAGGGAATTTATGGCTACACCTTC.

This chain uses TRBV7-9 with TRBJ1-4; tentative D call: TRBD1 (6 bases). Trimming cost V 3 bases and J 8 bases, with 16 bases left between them. This CDR3 contains 15 residues. Germline V gene data show CDR1 as SEHNR and CDR2 as FQNEAQ (reference sequence). The DNA of the CDR3 is TGTGCCAGCAGCTTCGGGGGGCCGTCGGGAGAAAAACTGTTTTTT. Translated: CASSFGGPSGEKLFF.

The chain combines TRBV30 with TRBJ1-1; no reliable D call. Germline V lookup: CDR1 GTSNPN, CDR2 SVGIG (reference sequence). This CDR3 is 14 amino acids long. The V gene lost 7 bases and the J gene lost 0 bases, with 15 bases spanning the gap. The CDR3 is CASNPTVMNTEAFF. CDR3 in DNA: TGTGCCTCAAACCCTACAGTGATGAACACTGAAGCTTTCTTT.

The chain couples TRBV12-5 to TRBJ1-1; D gene unclear. Trimming cost V 3 bases and J 4 bases, with 6 bases left between them. The CDR3 extends over 12 amino acids. Looked up from germline, CDR1 is LGHNT and CDR2 is FRNRAP. The CDR3 protein is CASGFSGTEAFF. The CDR3, as DNA: TGTGCTAGTGGTTTCTCGGGCACTGAAGCTTTCTTT.

The chain links TRBV5-1 to TRBJ1-6, with D tentatively TRBD1 (6 bases). V shed 3 bases and J shed 9 bases, with 16 bases lying between them. CDR1 and CDR2 from the germline V gene are SGHRS and YFSETQ. CDR3 length: 15 residues. CDR3 region: CASSSWVGGSSPLHF. CDR3 nucleotides: TGCGCCAGCAGCTCGTGGGTAGGGGGAAGTTCACCCCTCCACTTT.

The V gene is TRBV7-9, the J gene TRBJ1-5, with a tentative D call TRBD1 (6 bases). Trimming cost V 6 bases and J 5 bases, with 14 bases left between them. Germline lookup yields CDR1 SEHNR and CDR2 FQNEAQ (reference sequence). There are 14 residues in the CDR3. CDR3 DNA sequence: TGTGCCAGCAGTGAGAGGGGGGGGGATCAGCCCCAGCATTTT. This codes for CASSERGGDQPQHF.

V usage is TRBV5-4 and J usage is TRBJ2-7; TRBD2 matches at 9 bases. V gave up 0 bases and J gave up 3 bases; unmatched junction bases: 4. The CDR3 has 15 amino acids. CDR1 SGHNT and CDR2 YYREEE come from the germline V gene (reference sequence). CDR3 in DNA: TGTGCCAGCAGCTTGGTTCCTAGCGGGGACTACGAGCAGTACTTC. Translating gives CASSLVPSGDYEQYF. Looking up the rest from reference TRBV5-4 and TRBJ2-7 gives the full variable domain: ETGVTQSPTHLIKTRGQQVTLRCSSQSGHNTVSWYQQALGQGPQFIFQYYREEENGRGNFPPRFSGLQFPNYSSELNVNALELDDSALYLCASSLVPSGDYEQYFGPGTRLTVT.

The V and J genes are TRBV27 and TRBJ2-5; possibly TRBD2 for D (7 bases). The germline CDR1 and CDR2 sequences are MNHEY and SMNVEV (reference sequence). The CDR3 runs 14 residues. The germline V and J ends were trimmed by 7 bases and 2 bases, with 14 bases remaining between them. The CDR3 sequence is CASKRAGAQETQYF. The CDR3 nucleotides read TGTGCCAGCAAAAGGGCGGGGGCGCAAGAGACCCAGTACTTC.

With regard to this clone: Additional DNA sequences in this sample encode the identical CDR3. J is TRBJ2-5 and V is TRBV18; D gene ambiguous. Looked up from germline, CDR1 is KGHSH and CDR2 is LQKENI. The V end was cut by 6 bases, the J end by 5 bases, with 7 bases between. The CDR3 loop spans 11 amino acids. The CDR3 region is CASSPEETQYF. The CDR3 DNA is TGTGCCAGCTCCCCGGAGGAGACCCAGTACTTC.

This clone was picked up a small number of times. CDR3: CASSQTSGTGEQYF. CDR3 DNA: TGTGCCAGCTCGCAGACTAGCGGGACAGGGGAGCAGTACTTC. V gene TRBV18 combines with J gene TRBJ2-7; 11 bases are a match to TRBD2. The germline CDR1 and CDR2 sequences are KGHSH and LQKENI. The V gene end was trimmed by 6 bases and the J gene end by 7 bases; junction bases not matched to a gene: 8. CDR3 length: 14 residues.

This chain links TRBV28 with TRBJ1-2; 8 bases line up with TRBD1. Germline loops: CDR1 MDHEN, CDR2 SYDVKM. V lost 5 bases to trimming and J lost 6 bases; unmatched junction nucleotides: 11. This CDR3 contains 15 residues. This CDR3 is CASSRQDRGSNGYTF. In DNA, the CDR3 is TGTGCCAGCAGTAGGCAAGACAGGGGTTCAAATGGCTACACCTTC.

The gene calls are TRBV10-3 and TRBJ2-5; 7 bases align to TRBD2. With 3 bases clipped from V and 2 bases from J, the junction kept 9 bases outside the gene matches. Germline CDR1 is ENHRY and CDR2 is SYGVKD. The CDR3 is 16 residues long. This CDR3 is CAISETGGGGQETQYF. The CDR3 DNA is TGTGCCATCAGTGAAACTGGCGGGGGAGGGCAAGAGACCCAGTACTTC.

The CDR3 coding sequence is TGTGCCAGCAAAGCGGGGACGGGGAATTCACCCCTCCACTTT. Translated, it gives CASKAGTGNSPLHF. The genes are TRBV2 and TRBJ1-6; D might be TRBD1 (5 bases). This CDR3 is 14 amino acids long. V gave up 7 bases and J gave up 7 bases, with 14 bases separating them. The germline CDR1 and CDR2 sequences are SNHLY and FYNNEI.

Only one count was recorded for this clone. The rearrangement joins TRBV13 to TRBJ1-1; D possibly corresponds to TRBD1 (6 bases). The germline V gene encodes CDR1 PRHDT and CDR2 FYEKMQ (reference sequence). V shed 4 bases and J shed 6 bases, with 12 bases lying between them. This CDR3 has 13 amino acids. CDR3 nucleotide sequence: TGTGCCAGCAGCTCACAGGGCTTAGCTGAAGCTTTCTTT. Its translation: CASSSQGLAEAFF.